This entry concerns a single T cell receptor beta chain. Its antigen is as yet unknown. The entry originates in a study of cytotoxic CD8 clonotypes in ibrutinib-treated CLL. Whole-study context: The group held roughly ten relapsed/refractory and about 14 treatment-naive patients, with 17 IGHV unmutated. Study-level points and caveats: Baseline levels were approached again at progression, after clonality had risen at ibrutinib response.

CDR1 and CDR2 (germline): SGHDT, YYEEEE. V dropped 1 base and J dropped 0 bases, with 8 bases sitting between them. CDR3 length equals 16 residues. Profiling relied on immunoSEQ multiplex PCR, and the TCRdb table lists in-frame clones only, not all of them. The sample yields around 16,000 clones, 65% to 70% seen once. The chain recombines TRBV5-6 with TRBJ1-6; unclear D gene. This sample comprised PBMCs, obtained before ibrutinib treatment. The sequence derives from a human donor with chronic lymphocytic leukemia. This CDR3 is CASSLSGSSYNSPLHF. The CDR3 DNA is TGTGCCAGCAGCTTGAGTGGGAGCTCCTATAATTCACCCCTCCACTTT.